Sequencing of this TCR beta chain was carried out in a study of T cell responses to AZD1222 COVID-19 vaccine listed by TCRdb under 2021. About the investigation overall: A total of 233 trial participants underwent TCR sequencing, of whom nearly 210 received two doses of AZD1222 and about 25 received two doses of the MenACWY control vaccine. Enrollment into the trials was organized by age into subgroups of 18-55, 56-69 and 70-plus years, and those subgroups contained about 160, 30 and 59 TCR-sequenced participants, respectively.

Spanning cysteine to phenylalanine, the CDR3 consists of 16 amino acids. The entry retains the CDR3 DNA only, 48 bases that are in frame from base 1. Per the germline V gene, MDHEN is the CDR1 and SYDVKM is the CDR2. V lost 5 bases and J lost 4 bases, and the count of bases not matched to a germline gene is 4. The CDR3 regions of human TCRbeta chains were analyzed by immunosequencing. Per the original workflow: TCRs in the repertoires were compared against a reference library of SARS-CoV-2-specific TCRs that had been generated with the MIRA antigen-specificity platform. Breadth was defined as the fraction of unique TCRs that were SARS-CoV-2-associated. Depth was defined as the fraction of total T cells that were SARS-CoV-2-associated. Using the MIRA data, every spike-specific TCR was mapped to the spike region that the TCR reacted to and assigned to either a CD4 or a CD8 class. Log10-transformed breadth and depth values were compared by one-way ANOVA with Sidak's multiple comparisons tests. Not all clones reach the TCRdb copy of this immuneACCESS table, which keeps in-frame sequences only. Checked studies attribute under half of the gap to unresolved V genes and leave the rest unexplained. V and J calls and clone size are given by that table; D and trimming were obtained from the DNA. Recorded for this sample are over 55,000 clones; over 65% of them occurred a single time. Together, the top ten hold less than 4.5% of the sample.

What the time point label conveys for this sample: about 28 days (+/-7) after the second vaccine dose. AZD1222 recipients whose second dose came at about 4 weeks and those whose second dose came at about 12 weeks were combined into one group, since spike-specific TCR depth and breadth did not differ between the two schedules. The vaccinee samples were drawn from two UK trials, COV001 and COV002, one of which was a single-blind randomized controlled phase 2/3 trial testing AZD1222 (ChAdOx1 nCoV-19) in healthy adults. Trial participant PBMC samples were collected at day 0 and day 28 after the second dose for TCRbeta chain sequencing. Of note for this clone: Its antigen is unknown. No base qualities exist here, and no much larger clone lies one base off it.

What the study reported, not specific to this receptor: Because no samples from the day 14 peak response were available, repertoires could be characterized only after the peak T cell response. Participants were mostly white British, with more females than males. The authors suggested clonal diversity may have been underestimated. CD4 TCRs associated with the vaccine covered the entire spike protein, and the dominant responses were in regions 160-218 and 743-854. Reportedly, almost half of the unique spike-specific TCRs recognized epitopes lying outside the regions that are mutated in the B.1.351 and B.1.1.7 variants. After two AZD1222 doses, both the breadth and the depth of spike-specific TCRs were significantly higher than at day 0 and than in MenACWY recipients. Only a handful of AZD1222 recipients were SARS-CoV-2 seropositive at baseline, limiting conclusions about previously exposed vaccinees. In the small 56-69-year group, the increase in depth fell short of significance, most likely because of low power.

The receptor was isolated from an adult who received the AZD1222 COVID-19 vaccine. The V and J genes are TRBV28 and TRBJ2-2, with 13 junctional bases fitting TRBD2. The material was peripheral blood, obtained 28 days after the second AZD1222 dose. The DNA reads as follows: TGTGCCAGCAGTGGACTAGCGGGGGTCTTCACCGGGGAGCTGTTTTTT. The encoded protein is CASSGLAGVFTGELFF.